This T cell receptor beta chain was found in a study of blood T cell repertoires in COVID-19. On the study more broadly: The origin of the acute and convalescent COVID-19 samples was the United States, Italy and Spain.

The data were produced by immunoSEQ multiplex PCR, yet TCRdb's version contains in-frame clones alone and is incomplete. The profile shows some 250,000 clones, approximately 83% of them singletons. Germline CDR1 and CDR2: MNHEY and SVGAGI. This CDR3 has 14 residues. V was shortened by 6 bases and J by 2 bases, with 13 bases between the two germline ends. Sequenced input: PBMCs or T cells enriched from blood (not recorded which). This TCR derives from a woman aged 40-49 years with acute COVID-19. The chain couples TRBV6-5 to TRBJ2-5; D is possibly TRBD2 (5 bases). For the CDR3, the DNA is TGTGCCAGCAGCTTCGAGGGAAGGCAAGAGACCCAGTACTTC. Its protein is CASSFEGRQETQYF.